This T cell receptor (beta chain) stems from a study of identical twins. Study-level findings and limits: Cord blood's abundant beta clonotypes had fewer insertions, unlike memory repertoires. Zero-insertion findings could be partly confounded by invariant cells (MAIT and iNKT cells).

Healthy Caucasians alone served as donors. V lost 7 bases and J lost 5, with 16 bases in between. Per germline, CDR1 LNHDA and CDR2 SQIVND (reference sequence). The CDR3 has 14 residues. After template switching added a universal primer site, the resulting cDNA carried unique molecular identifiers. TCRdb re-called the 5' RACE reads through MiXCR, storing one row per CDR3 protein. The repertoire has 1.5 million to 2 million distinct CDR3 sequences, less than 40% of them found once; the top ten carry over 0.25%. Concerning this clonotype: Its antigen is unknown.

The source is a newborn girl in good health. The V gene is TRBV19, the J gene TRBJ2-3; D is possibly TRBD1 or TRBD2 (5 bases each). Sequencing was performed on cord blood. Here the CDR3 DNA reads TGTGCCAGTAAAAGTCCGGGGCGCATAGATACGCAGTATTTT. It codes for CASKSPGRIDTQYF.